The clone carrying this TCR beta chain was detected once. As originally analysed: Estimated nucleated cell counts came from reference gene primer amplification. The table came from immunoSEQ multiplex PCR; TCRdb's copy has only in-frame clones and leaves some out. V and J calls and clone size are copied from that table; D and trimming were computed from the DNA. Here the sample spans tens of thousands of clones, about nine tenths being singletons. This sample is drawn from a study of blood T cell repertoires in COVID-19. Study context: COVID-19 samples from acute and convalescent phases originated in the United States, Italy and Spain. PBMCs, B-cell-depleted T cells, or T cells were the source of the cDNA or gDNA that made up the material.

Material: peripheral blood. The TCR originated in a man between 50 and 59 years old with acute or convalescent COVID-19.

The CDR3 region is CASSFGSGANVLTF. As DNA, the CDR3 is TGTGCCAGCAGCTTCGGCTCTGGGGCCAACGTCCTGACTTTC. The V and J genes are TRBV5-4 and TRBJ2-6, with D uncertain. The CDR3 is 14 amino acids. With 2 bases removed from V and 0 bases from J, the gap between germline ends came to 3 bases. Germline CDR1 and CDR2: SGHNT and YYREEE (reference sequence).